What follows are 14 T cell receptor beta chains derived from one specimen sequenced in a study of T cells expressing NK-cell markers. TCRdb reprocessed the 5' RACE reads, with one entry per CDR3 protein and no DNA. Its table lists 350,000 to 400,000 distinct CDR3 sequences. Sequences were obtained from blood T cells: a sorted CD56 or NKG2C T cell subset, CD4+ or CD8+ T cells, or bulk PBMC T cells (not recorded which). The receptors stem from a woman between 45 and 65 years old in good health.

This rearrangement joins TRBV6-5 to TRBJ2-3. The CDR3 runs 12 residues. Germline CDR1 reads MNHEY; CDR2 reads SVGAGI. The CDR3 region is CAARGTTDTQYF.

The chain joins TRBV20-1 to TRBJ1-4; TCRdb's D call, TRBD1, is unchecked because there is no DNA. The CDR3 has 17 amino acids. CDR1 DFQATT and CDR2 SNEGSKA come from the germline V gene (reference sequence). The CDR3 here is CSAGRISRGAAAEKLFF.

The chain links TRBV7-2 to TRBJ1-2. Germline CDR1 and CDR2: SGHTA and FQGNSA. This CDR3 is built from 14 residues. The CDR3 loop is CASSRGGLLYGYTF.

The gene calls are TRBV7-2 and TRBJ2-2; as DNA is missing, the TRBD1 call by TCRdb cannot be tested. This CDR3 is 16 amino acids long. The germline CDR1 and CDR2 sequences are SGHTA and FQGNSA. CDR3 residues: CASSPPRRSFRGELFF.

The rearrangement uses TRBV12-3 or TRBV12-4 and TRBJ2-7; TCRdb outputs TRBD2, but without DNA this stays unchecked. This CDR3 comprises 16 residues. CDR3 sequence reads: CASSSSLGSGKYEQYF.

V is TRBV27 and J is TRBJ2-7; TCRdb proposes TRBD1, but this gene call is untestable without DNA. The CDR3 is 14 amino acids. Germline-derived CDR1 and CDR2 are MNHEY and SMNVEV (reference sequence). Here the CDR3 reads CASSFTRGLYEQYF.

The V call is TRBV12-3 or TRBV12-4, the J call TRBJ2-1; TCRdb reports TRBD2, a call that lacks DNA to check it against. This CDR3 is built from 14 residues. The CDR3 sequence is CASSLGLASHEQFF.

The chain uses TRBV7-9 and TRBJ2-5. Germline-derived CDR1 and CDR2 are SEHNR and FQNEAQ (reference sequence). This CDR3 has 13 amino acids. The CDR3: CATFTTNQETQYF. Looking up the rest from reference TRBV7-9 and TRBJ2-5 gives the full variable domain: DTGVSQNPRHKITKRGQNVTFRCDPISEHNRLYWYRQTLGQGPEFLTYFQNEAQLEKSRLLSDRFSAERPKGSFSTLEIQRTEQGDSAMYLCATFTTNQETQYFGPGTRLLVL.

The chain combines TRBV11-2 with TRBJ2-7; the TCRdb D gene call, TRBD1, has no DNA to confirm it. Germline V gene sequence: CDR1 SGHAT, CDR2 FQNNGV. The CDR3 sequence is 14 residues long. CDR3 in amino acids: CASSLSTPPGEQYF.

This chain links TRBV6-6 with TRBJ2-2. Germline V gene sequence: CDR1 MNHNY, CDR2 SVGAGI (reference sequence). The CDR3 is 15 residues long. This CDR3 is CASRTQAANTGELFF.

This chain uses TRBV24-1 with TRBJ1-1; TCRdb indicates TRBD1, and absent DNA this call remains unverified. CDR3 size: 16 residues. CDR1 and CDR2 (germline): KGHDR, SFDVKD. CDR3 region: CATSDFPGVSNTEAFF.

This chain uses TRBV12-3 or TRBV12-4 with TRBJ1-1; TCRdb's D call of TRBD1 is untestable without DNA. This CDR3 is built from 15 residues. Here the CDR3 reads CASSHPPGRGSEAFF.

CDR3 region: CASSQAGRGWREQFF. The gene calls are TRBV14 and TRBJ2-1; with no DNA, the TCRdb D assignment of TRBD1 cannot be verified. CDR3 length equals 15 residues. Looked up from germline, CDR1 is SGHDN and CDR2 is FVKESK.

The rearrangement uses TRBV20-1 and TRBJ2-1; TCRdb's D gene call, TRBD1, goes unchecked for lack of DNA. Germline CDR1 and CDR2: DFQATT and SNEGSKA (reference sequence). This CDR3 has 12 amino acids. The CDR3: CSVPRVGAEQFF.